In its sample, the clone carrying this T cell receptor beta chain was seen a few times. Antigen specificity is unknown. The sample belongs to a study of T cell repertoires in cytomegalovirus infection. Study-level information: Signatures in public TCR beta sequences pointed to both CMV infection and matching HLA type.

The study's findings and limits: Totalled public TCR beta family frequency picked out people who carried CMV plus the relevant HLA.

The CDR3 runs 15 residues. From germline, CDR1 is SEHNR and CDR2 FQNEAQ (reference sequence). The V and J ends lost 1 base and 5 bases respectively, with 13 bases between them. One entry per CDR3 protein, called by TCRdb with MiXCR from the reads. This sample has about 180,000 distinct CDR3 sequences; about 17% occur once, and the top ten carry under 30%. The chain is built from TRBV7-9 and TRBJ2-3, with D perhaps TRBD1 (6 bases). This receptor was identified in a human donor in good health (CMV status not recorded). Some clones in this sample may be carry-over from other donors' samples. Material for sequencing was CD8+ T cells from PBMCs. The CDR3 nucleotides read TGTGCCAGCAGCTTAGGAGGACAGACGGGAGATACGCAGTATTTT. Translating it yields CASSLGGQTGDTQYF.